This T cell receptor (beta chain) stems from a study of regulatory and conventional T cells in RAG deficiency. Across the whole study: Autoimmunity is frequent in combined immunodeficiency with hypomorphic RAG mutations.

Conventional CD4+ T cells were sorted from blood as CD25-low CD127-high cells. Patients had RAG deficiency: one SCID, two Omenn, about five CID/atypical SCID. Germline V lookup: CDR1 LNHDA, CDR2 SQIVND (reference sequence). The CDR3 extends over 14 amino acids. Trimming shortened V by 6 bases and J by 4 bases, and 13 bases separated the two germline ends. Study-level points and caveats: Omenn patients showed >85% Treg-Tconv overlap and shorter CDR3 lengths. These Omenn syndrome Treg sorts may hold peripherally activated cells instead.

Data came from immunoSEQ multiplex PCR; TCRdb stores just in-frame clones and leaves some out. The table shows 7,000 to 9,500 clones, with more than 90% occurring only once. Turning to this clone: The target antigen is unknown.

This sequence originates from a human donor with RAG deficiency presenting as severe combined immunodeficiency. Sequenced input: CD4+ effector T cells sorted from blood. This rearrangement joins TRBV19 to TRBJ2-1; D might be TRBD1 (6 bases). The CDR3 loop reads CASSQNREYNEQFF. The CDR3 nucleotides read TGTGCCAGTAGCCAGAACAGGGAGTACAATGAGCAGTTCTTC.